This record concerns one T cell receptor beta chain sequence. Its specificity is not known. Diagnoses used clinical symptoms, serum thyroxine and TRAb, thyroid ultrasound and orbital computed tomography. Researchers took RNA transcripts and amplified the TCR beta CDR3 regions from them. TCR CDR3 regions were first amplified by RT-PCR with HTBI primers. TCRdb reprocessed the multiplex PCR reads with MiXCR, giving one entry per CDR3 protein. The table lists about 560,000 distinct CDR3 sequences, under 60% of them singletons, with just over 8% in the top ten. Per germline, CDR1 SEHNR and CDR2 FQNEAQ (reference sequence). The CDR3 is 14 residues long. V shed 5 bases and J shed 5 bases, with 16 bases lying between them. This sample stems from a study of T cells in Graves' hyperthyroidism and ophthalmopathy. Study-level points and caveats: Ophthalmopathy was separated from stable hyperthyroidism by a 13 V-J model.

V is TRBV7-9 and J is TRBJ2-7, with D hard to call. Sequenced: peripheral blood or thyroid tissue (not recorded which). The sequence was obtained from a woman in her late teens or twenties with Graves' hyperthyroidism. The CDR3, as DNA: TGTGCCAGCAGCCCTCGGACGGGTCTCGACGAGCAGTACTTC. Its protein is CASSPRTGLDEQYF.